This TCR beta chain was recorded in a study of immune aging and cytomegalovirus after organ transplant (dated by TCRdb to the early 2020s). Regarding the research as a whole: Three-drug immunosuppression with prednisone, tacrolimus, and mycophenolate was given to all transplant recipients. What the study reported, not specific to this receptor: Aged-phenotype cells increased post-transplant regardless of clone size, earlier in large clones (days 200-264) than small clones, following viremia. A larger share of large clones was made up of TEMRA cells, and in the seven largest clones (about 2,000 cells) aged and TEMRA cells were gained while TCM cells were lost. Because CD57 was not measured in the sequencing data, a conservative gene-based aging definition was used instead.

Looking up the germline V gene yields CDR1 SGHRS and CDR2 YFSETQ. V and J are trimmed by 0 bases and 9 bases, and the gene matches miss 5 bases of the junction. From the cysteine through the phenylalanine, the CDR3 covers 14 amino acids. The kept DNA is CDR3 alone, 42 bases in frame from the first base. The method behind the library was single-cell sequencing. Instrument on record: Illumina NovaSeq 6000. The BD Rhapsody Targeted mRNA and AbSeq Reagent Kit, in a microwell format, was used for cell capture and library preparation. The libraries included TCR, sample tags, AbSeq, and targeted mRNA drawn from the Human T-Cell Expression Panel together with custom TOX and TOX2 primers. An Illumina NovaSeq was used to sequence the libraries. In the original analysis: The analysis covered roughly 9,600 cells in total, of which approximately 7,100 were CD8 T cells and around 4,000 were CD8 T cells with an identifiable TCR CDR3. The BD Rhapsody Targeted Analysis Pipeline, including V(D)J processing, was run on the Seven Bridges Genomics platform to process the raw data. Quality control, Sample Tag demultiplexing with Lex-BDSMK, clone identification with VDJ Explorer, and Seurat clustering were all done in SeqGeq 1.6.0. A clone was considered non-expanded if it made up <1% of CD8 T cells, and considered a clonal expansion if it made up >2.5% of the sample. TCRdb applied fastp at Q25 and MiXCR to the public reads, then kept only in-frame beta chains. Identical CDR3 protein sequences are pooled into one entry, listed with their most common genes and DNA. TCRdb's processing, not the study's, gives the V and J calls here. Here the sample has about 20,000 distinct CDR3 sequences; roughly a third occur a single time. The top ten clones comprise less than 30% of the sample.

The sample's time point label, in plain terms: five sample-tagged time points from pre-transplant (day -1) to day 368 post-transplant, pooled. PBMC were thawed and then stimulated for roughly 12 hours with a CMV IE-1 overlapping peptide library, with no transport inhibitors added. After thawing, cells rested overnight before stimulation in R10 medium with CD28/CD49d costimulation. The IE-1 peptide library was made up of 15-amino-acid peptides, each overlapping by 11 amino acids. Each time point was barcoded using BD Single-Cell Multiplexing Kit Sample Tags, after which the barcoded samples were pooled and stained with oligo-conjugated anti-CD45RA plus sorting antibodies. A BD FACSAria III was used to sort CMV-responsive CD8+CD137+ and CD4+CD154+ T cells at 4-way purity. Blood samples were drawn into EDTA vacutainers and processed by Ficoll gradient within 1-24 hours. Ten or more counts support this clonotype. There is no known antigen for this receptor. Base qualities are not at hand, and no much larger clone is one base apart.

The rearranged segments are TRBV5-1 and TRBJ2-4; TRBD1 agrees with 8 junctional bases. The TCR comes from a female donor who had a heart transplant and CMV viremia. This specimen was CMV peptide-activated CD4+ and CD8+ T cells sorted from blood, taken at five time points, pooled. Taken with the paper, the label for cell subset or site translates to: sorted CD8+CD137+ and CD4+CD154+ T cells after less than 15 h CMV IE-1 peptide stimulation. This receptor carries the CDR3 CASSLDAGGGIQYF. The DNA sequence is given as TGCGCCAGCAGCTTGGATGCAGGGGGCGGCATTCAGTACTTC.